Below, 21 T cell receptor beta chains from the same sample are listed, as sequenced in a study of long-term antiretroviral therapy in people with HIV. It was version v3.0 of the immunoSEQ assay that was run at survey level. The protocol was immunoSEQ multiplex PCR, while the TCRdb copy is restricted to in-frame clones and leaves out a portion. The table lists 20,000 to 30,000 clones, 85% to 90% of them singletons. The input for sequencing was unsorted PBMCs, taken 1.9 years after starting antiretroviral therapy. These receptors all stem from a woman between 25 and 40 years old with HIV.

The chain has TRBV19 and TRBJ2-4; 7 bases are a match to TRBD1. Trimming took 8 bases from V and 9 from J; bases not matched to a gene: 10. Germline values: CDR1 LNHDA, CDR2 SQIVND (reference sequence). The CDR3 has 13 amino acids. The DNA for the CDR3 is TGTGCCAGTTTGGGACAGCCAGGGGGCATTCAGTACTTC. Protein sequence: CASLGQPGGIQYF.

This chain joins TRBV6-1 and TRBJ1-2; 9 nucleotides agree with TRBD1. The CDR3 spans 14 residues. From germline, CDR1 is MNHNS and CDR2 SASEGT. The V gene end was trimmed by 2 bases and the J gene end by 8 bases; junction bases not matched to a gene: 6. CDR3 DNA sequence: TGTGCCAGCAGTGAAAGGACAGGGGCTGTCGGCTACACCTTC. It specifies CASSERTGAVGYTF.

The chain joins TRBV19 to TRBJ2-3; a weak D match, TRBD1 (5 bases). In germline, CDR1 is LNHDA, CDR2 SQIVND (reference sequence). The CDR3 spans 12 residues. Between the trimmed V and J ends, which lost 4 bases and 5 bases, there was a span of 7 bases. The CDR3, as DNA: TGTGCCAGTAGTACCACAGGAGATACGCAGTATTTT. Translated: CASSTTGDTQYF.

V and J are TRBV5-6 and TRBJ1-2; D uncertain. The length of the CDR3 is 15 residues. V gave up 2 bases and J gave up 0 bases, with 11 bases separating them. Germline V gives CDR1 SGHDT, CDR2 YYEEEE. The CDR3 DNA sequence: TGTGCCAGCAGCTTTCTATCCCTAGCTAACTATGGCTACACCTTC. Its protein product is CASSFLSLANYGYTF.

V and J are TRBV2 and TRBJ1-2; D is unresolved. Germline assignment: CDR1 SNHLY and CDR2 FYNNEI. CDR3 length equals 11 residues. V lost 5 bases, J lost 8 bases, and 9 bases lay in between. CDR3 sequence reads: CASSPPKGYTF. CDR3 sequence (DNA): TGTGCCAGCAGTCCCCCTAAGGGCTACACCTTC. Drawing the rest from reference TRBV2 and TRBJ1-2, the complete variable domain is EPEVTQTPSHQVTQMGQEVILRCVPISNHLYFYWYRQILGQKVEFLVSFYNNEISEKSEIFDDQFSVERPDGSNFTLKIRSTKLEDSAMYFCASSPPKGYTFGSGTRLTVV.

This chain connects TRBV6-5 to TRBJ2-5; 7 nucleotides agree with TRBD2. Germline V CDR1 and CDR2: MNHEY, SVGAGI. The CDR3 totals 14 residues. V lost 0 bases to trimming and J lost 2 bases; unmatched junction nucleotides: 0. This CDR3 is CASSYSGRQETQYF. The CDR3 DNA is TGTGCCAGCAGTTACTCCGGGAGGCAAGAGACCCAGTACTTC.

The CDR3 region is CASSLEGLAGIETQYF. The CDR3 region has the DNA TGCGCCAGCAGCTTGGAGGGACTAGCGGGGATAGAGACCCAGTACTTC. The genes are TRBV5-1 and TRBJ2-5, with 13 bases identical to TRBD2. In germline, CDR1 is SGHRS, CDR2 YFSETQ. V lost 0 bases and J lost 4; bases outside the gene matches: 3. The CDR3 is 16 amino acids.

V is TRBV6-1 and J is TRBJ1-6, with TRBD1 identical over 8 bases. The CDR3 runs to 14 residues. Germline loops: CDR1 MNHNS, CDR2 SASEGT. Trimming removed 8 bases from V and 10 bases from J; junction bases left unmatched: 10. CDR3 DNA: TGTGCCAGCTTCTCGACAGGGGTCGGCTCACCCCTCCACTTT. As protein: CASFSTGVGSPLHF.

The chain couples TRBV5-1 to TRBJ1-1; D might be TRBD1 (6 bases). V was clipped by 4 bases and J by 1 base, with 11 bases between them. CDR1 is SGHRS, CDR2 YFSETQ, per germline. The CDR3 extends over 14 amino acids. CDR3 DNA: TGCGCCAGCAGCGCACAGGGAGGGAACACTGAAGCTTTCTTT. Amino acids: CASSAQGGNTEAFF.

This chain connects TRBV6-1 to TRBJ1-2, with D uncertain. This CDR3 is built from 12 residues. V gave up 1 base and J gave up 8 bases, with 8 bases separating them. Germline loops: CDR1 MNHNS, CDR2 SASEGT. The CDR3 DNA follows: TGTGCCAGCAGTGAAGTGGTTCCGGGCTACACCTTC. As protein: CASSEVVPGYTF.

The table lists this clone with a count of one. The CDR3 sequence is CASSATGTGSEKLFF. DNA for the CDR3: TGTGCCAGCAGCGCCACCGGGACAGGGAGCGAAAAACTGTTTTTT. This chain uses TRBV14 with TRBJ1-4; 9 bases match TRBD1. Germline CDR1 and CDR2: SGHDN and FVKESK. The CDR3 is made up of 15 amino acids. After removal of 5 bases from V and 8 bases from J, the junction contained 9 bases not matched to a gene.

This clone was observed once. This chain links TRBV2 with TRBJ1-4, with D perhaps matching TRBD1 (6 bases). Germline V gives CDR1 SNHLY, CDR2 FYNNEI. The CDR3 consists of 15 residues. The V and J ends lost 6 bases and 3 bases respectively, with 14 bases between them. The CDR3 nucleotides read TGTGCCAGCAGATTGACAGGCTCCCCTAATGAAAAACTGTTTTTT. It specifies CASRLTGSPNEKLFF.

CDR3 in DNA: TGTGCCAGCAGCGGAGGACTATCCCAGGGGACAACTAATGAAAAACTGTTTTTT. Its protein is CASSGGLSQGTTNEKLFF. V and J are TRBV9 and TRBJ1-4, with D tentatively TRBD1 (6 bases). Germline assignment: CDR1 SGDLS and CDR2 YYNGEE. The CDR3 spans 18 residues. V lost 3 bases to trimming and J lost 0 bases, with 18 bases between them.

The chain recombines TRBV9 with TRBJ2-3; 7 nucleotides line up with TRBD2. CDR3 length: 16 amino acids. Germline V gene sequence: CDR1 SGDLS, CDR2 YYNGEE. The trim removed 3 bases at V and 10 bases at J, leaving 17 bases unmatched. Here the CDR3 reads CASSAEVGGGGSAQYF. The CDR3 nucleotides read TGTGCCAGCAGCGCGGAGGTCGGCGGGGGTGGGAGTGCGCAGTATTTT.

The chain carries TRBV6-1 and TRBJ1-6, with TRBD1 matching over 8 bases. J was trimmed by 14 bases and V by 3 bases; bases with no gene match: 9. CDR3 length: 14 residues. The germline V gene has CDR1 MNHNS and CDR2 SASEGT. This CDR3 reads CASSERTGLRALHF. The CDR3 DNA follows: TGTGCCAGCAGTGAGAGGACAGGGCTGAGGGCCCTCCACTTT.

This clone has a handful of counts. The J gene is TRBJ2-7, the V gene TRBV6-1; D perhaps matches TRBD1 (6 bases). The CDR3 extends over 12 amino acids. Deletions cut 3 bases from V and 3 bases from J, with 6 bases between. Germline CDR1 MNHNS, CDR2 SASEGT. The CDR3 is CASSETGYEQYF. The CDR3 nucleotides are TGTGCCAGCAGTGAGACAGGCTACGAGCAGTACTTC.

Worth noting for this clone: The same CDR3 can be traced to other DNA sequences in this sample. The chain combines TRBV15 with TRBJ2-5; D may correspond to TRBD1 or TRBD2 (5 bases each). Deletions cut 3 bases from V and 5 bases from J, with 13 bases between. Germline CDR1 and CDR2: LNHNV and YYDKDF (reference sequence). The CDR3 is made up of 14 amino acids. As DNA, the CDR3 is TGTGCCACCAGCAGTCGTGGGGGTGGGGAGACCCAGTACTTC. Encoded protein: CATSSRGGGETQYF. The entire variable domain, with the rest obtained from reference TRBV15 and TRBJ2-5, is as follows: DAMVIQNPRYQVTQFGKPVTLSCSQTLNHNVMYWYQQKSSQAPKLLFHYYDKDFNNEADTPDNFQSRRPNTSFCFLDIRSPGLGDTAMYLCATSSRGGGETQYFGPGTRLLVL.

The rearrangement uses TRBV7-9 and TRBJ2-1; TRBD1 matches 7 bases. The V and J ends lost 1 base and 5 bases, in that order; junction bases with no gene match: 5. The length of the CDR3 is 15 residues. Germline-derived CDR1 and CDR2 are SEHNR and FQNEAQ (reference sequence). In DNA form, the CDR3 reads TGTGCCAGCAGCTTAGGAGGGGGCCATAACAATGAGCAGTTCTTC. Encoded protein: CASSLGGGHNNEQFF. Based on the CDR3 plus reference TRBV7-9 and TRBJ2-1, the full variable domain is DTGVSQNPRHKITKRGQNVTFRCDPISEHNRLYWYRQTLGQGPEFLTYFQNEAQLEKSRLLSDRFSAERPKGSFSTLEIQRTEQGDSAMYLCASSLGGGHNNEQFFGPGTRLTVL.

The V and J genes are TRBV5-1 and TRBJ1-6, with D possibly TRBD1 on 6 matching bases. The CDR3 contains 16 residues. V lost 1 base to trimming and J lost 0 bases, with 8 bases between them. Germline values: CDR1 SGHRS, CDR2 YFSETQ. As DNA, the CDR3 is TGCGCCAGCAGCTTGAGGGGGAGCTCCTATAATTCACCCCTCCACTTT. Its protein product is CASSLRGSSYNSPLHF.

V usage is TRBV6-1 and J usage is TRBJ2-7, with 7 bases identical to TRBD2. The CDR3 has 15 residues. With 8 bases clipped from V and 0 bases from J, the junction kept 10 bases outside the gene matches. Germline-derived CDR1 and CDR2 are MNHNS and SASEGT. The CDR3 DNA is TGTGCCAGCGGAAATCGGGGGGTTCCCTCCTACGAGCAGTACGTC. Translating it yields CASGNRGVPSYEQYV.

The CDR3 loop reads CASSQISKDRMEPGELFF. For the CDR3, the DNA is TGTGCTAGTAGTCAAATATCAAAGGACAGAATGGAACCCGGGGAGCTGTTTTTT. V is TRBV12-5 and J is TRBJ2-2, with TRBD1 as a possible D gene (6 bases). V was shortened by 8 bases and J by 6 bases, with 28 bases between the two germline ends. Germline V lookup: CDR1 LGHNT, CDR2 FRNRAP. This CDR3 is 18 amino acids long.